This T cell receptor beta chain originates from a study of control samples from healthy donors and cancer patients. The ends were cut back, 4 bases at V and 8 bases at J, with 20 bases in the middle. This CDR3 comprises 15 residues. CDR1 is SGHDN and CDR2 is FVKESK in the germline V gene. Produced via immunoSEQ multiplex PCR; TCRdb's table is partial and in-frame only. Found here are roughly 38,000 clones, around 90% of them singletons; the top ten hold less than 4.5%. The chain links TRBV14 to TRBJ1-2; D is undetermined. Sequences were obtained from blood. This sequence originates from a woman between 50 and 59 years old in good health. As DNA, the CDR3 is TGTGCCAGCAGCCTTCTGGAAGCTCGGTCTATGGGCTACACCTTC. This codes for CASSLLEARSMGYTF.